These 10 T cell receptor beta chains were sequenced from one sample in a study of T cell responses to AZD1222 COVID-19 vaccine. The repertoire was sequenced with immunoSEQ multiplex PCR; TCRdb's copy has only in-frame clones and lacks some. The sample shows approximately 100,000 clones, more than 75% of them seen only once. The specimen comprised peripheral blood, sampled on day 0 of AZD1222 vaccination. The receptors stem from an adult in good health.

The rearrangement joins TRBV5-8 to TRBJ1-1, with 7 positions matching TRBD1. The V gene end was trimmed by 3 bases and the J gene end by 1 base; junction bases not matched to a gene: 12. The CDR3 length is 17 residues. Germline lookup yields CDR1 SGHTS and CDR2 YDEGEE. The CDR3 region is CASSYGDSGRRNTEAFF. CDR3 in DNA: TGTGCCAGCAGCTACGGGGACAGCGGGAGGAGGAACACTGAAGCTTTCTTT.

The J gene is TRBJ2-7, the V gene TRBV5-8, with 8 nucleotides matching TRBD1. This CDR3 comprises 16 residues. V dropped 7 bases and J dropped 4; count of bases not matched to a gene: 16. Germline assignment: CDR1 SGHTS and CDR2 YDEGEE. This CDR3 reads CASLRIHRGSRYEQYF. The CDR3 DNA reads as TGTGCCAGCCTGAGGATCCACAGGGGGAGCAGATACGAGCAGTACTTC.

The V call is TRBV2, the J call TRBJ1-2; D remains ambiguous. The length of the CDR3 is 13 residues. Deletions cut 5 bases from V and 5 bases from J, with 12 bases between. Germline CDR1 reads SNHLY; CDR2 reads FYNNEI. The CDR3: CASSPSTEYGYTF. CDR3 nucleotide sequence: TGTGCCAGCAGTCCGAGTACAGAATATGGCTACACCTTC.

The gene calls are TRBV28 and TRBJ1-5; D uncertain. The V end was cut by 7 bases, the J end by 4 bases, with 8 bases between. This CDR3 has 12 residues. Germline V gene data show CDR1 as MDHEN and CDR2 as SYDVKM. The CDR3 nucleotides are TGTGCCAGCACCCTTTTAAATCAGCCCCAGCATTTT. This sequence encodes CASTLLNQPQHF.

This chain joins TRBV24-1 and TRBJ1-1, with D tentatively TRBD1 (6 bases). Germline V gene data show CDR1 as KGHDR and CDR2 as SFDVKD. The V gene lost 7 bases and the J gene lost 2 bases, with 10 bases spanning the gap. There are 13 residues in the CDR3. CDR3 loop: CATRQDSNTEAFF. The CDR3 coding sequence is TGTGCCACCAGACAGGACAGCAACACTGAAGCTTTCTTT.

The chain carries TRBV5-1 and TRBJ2-7, with 10 positions matching TRBD2. CDR1 is SGHRS and CDR2 is YFSETQ in the germline V gene. With 0 bases clipped from V and 2 bases from J, the junction kept 5 bases outside the gene matches. CDR3 length: 16 amino acids. In DNA, the CDR3 is TGCGCCAGCAGCTTGGAATCTAGCGGGAGCCCCTACGAGCAGTACTTC. This codes for CASSLESSGSPYEQYF.

The chain uses TRBV14 and TRBJ2-7; TRBD1 matches 7 bases. J was trimmed by 2 bases and V by 4 bases; bases with no gene match: 5. Per the germline V gene, CDR1 is SGHDN and CDR2 is FVKESK. This CDR3 contains 14 residues. CDR3 in DNA: TGTGCCAGCAGCCCAGGACAGGCTCCCTACGAGCAGTACTTC. As protein: CASSPGQAPYEQYF.

The CDR3 DNA reads as TGTGCCAGCAGCCCGAGTCGGGCAAACACTGAAGCTTTCTTT. As protein: CASSPSRANTEAFF. The chain carries TRBV14 and TRBJ1-1; no definite D call. The CDR3 runs 14 residues. In germline, CDR1 is SGHDN, CDR2 FVKESK. V was cut by 4 bases and J by 2 bases, with 11 bases left in between.

The chain joins TRBV19 to TRBJ2-7; 10 bases map to TRBD2. With V trimmed by 4 bases and J by 4 bases, 10 bases remained unmatched. This CDR3 has 16 amino acids. Germline CDR1 LNHDA, CDR2 SQIVND (reference sequence). CDR3 nucleotide sequence: TGTGCCAGTAGTACAACACTGGCTAGCGGGAGATACGAGCAGTACTTC. Amino acid sequence: CASSTTLASGRYEQYF.

V is TRBV30 and J is TRBJ1-4, with 7 nucleotides matching TRBD1. Germline loops: CDR1 GTSNPN, CDR2 SVGIG (reference sequence). CDR3 length: 19 amino acids. V was clipped by 0 bases and J by 1 base; unmatched bases: 14. The CDR3 DNA reads TGTGCCTGGAGTGTTTACACAGGGGAGTTCATGGAAACTAATGAAAAACTGTTTTTT. Its translation: CAWSVYTGEFMETNEKLFF. The whole variable domain, filled in from reference TRBV30 and TRBJ1-4, reads SQTIHQWPATLVQPVGSPLSLECTVEGTSNPNLYWYRQAAGRGLQLLFYSVGIGQISSEVPQNLSASRPQDRQFILSSKKLLLSDSGFYLCAWSVYTGEFMETNEKLFFGSGTQLSVL.